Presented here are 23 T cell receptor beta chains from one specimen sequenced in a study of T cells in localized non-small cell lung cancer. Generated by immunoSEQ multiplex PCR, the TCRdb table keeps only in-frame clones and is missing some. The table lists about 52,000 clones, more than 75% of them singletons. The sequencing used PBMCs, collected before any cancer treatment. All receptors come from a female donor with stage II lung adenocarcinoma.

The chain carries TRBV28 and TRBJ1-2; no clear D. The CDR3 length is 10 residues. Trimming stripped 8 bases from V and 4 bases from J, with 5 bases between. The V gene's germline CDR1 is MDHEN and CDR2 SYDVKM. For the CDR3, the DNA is TGTGCCAGCGGCCCCTATGGCTACACCTTC. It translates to CASGPYGYTF.

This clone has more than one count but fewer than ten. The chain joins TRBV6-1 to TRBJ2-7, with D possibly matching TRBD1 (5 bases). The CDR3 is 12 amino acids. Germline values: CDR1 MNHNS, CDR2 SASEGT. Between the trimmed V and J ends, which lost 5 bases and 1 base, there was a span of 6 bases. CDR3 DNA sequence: TGTGCCAGCAGTCAGGGTTCCTACGAGCAGTACTTC. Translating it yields CASSQGSYEQYF.

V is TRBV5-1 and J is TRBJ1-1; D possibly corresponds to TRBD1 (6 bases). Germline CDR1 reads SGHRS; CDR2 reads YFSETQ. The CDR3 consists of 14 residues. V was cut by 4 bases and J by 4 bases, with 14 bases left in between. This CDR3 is CASSPNTGSTEAFF. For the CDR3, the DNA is TGCGCCAGCAGCCCTAACACAGGGTCCACTGAAGCTTTCTTT.

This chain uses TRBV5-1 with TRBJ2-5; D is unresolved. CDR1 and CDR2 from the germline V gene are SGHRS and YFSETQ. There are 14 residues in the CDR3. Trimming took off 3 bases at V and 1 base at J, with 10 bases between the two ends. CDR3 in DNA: TGCGCCAGCAGCTCCCGGACGGTCCAAGAGACCCAGTACTTC. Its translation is CASSSRTVQETQYF.

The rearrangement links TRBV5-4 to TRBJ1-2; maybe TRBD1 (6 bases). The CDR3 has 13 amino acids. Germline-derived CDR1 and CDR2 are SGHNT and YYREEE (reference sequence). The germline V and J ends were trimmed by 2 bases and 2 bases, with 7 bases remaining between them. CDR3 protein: CASSFGQNYGYTF. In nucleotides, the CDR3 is TGTGCCAGCAGCTTCGGACAGAACTATGGCTACACCTTC.

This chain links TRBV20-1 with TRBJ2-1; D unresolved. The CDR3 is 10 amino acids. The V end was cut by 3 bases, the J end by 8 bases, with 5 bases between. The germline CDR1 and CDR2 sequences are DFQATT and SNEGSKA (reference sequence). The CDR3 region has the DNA TGCAGTGCTAGTCAACATGAGCAGTTCTTC. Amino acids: CSASQHEQFF.

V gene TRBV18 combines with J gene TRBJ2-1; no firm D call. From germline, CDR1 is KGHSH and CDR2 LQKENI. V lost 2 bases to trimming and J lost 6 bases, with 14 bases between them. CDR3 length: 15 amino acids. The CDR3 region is CASSPSSDLVNEQFF. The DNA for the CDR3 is TGTGCCAGCTCACCATCATCCGACCTCGTCAATGAGCAGTTCTTC.

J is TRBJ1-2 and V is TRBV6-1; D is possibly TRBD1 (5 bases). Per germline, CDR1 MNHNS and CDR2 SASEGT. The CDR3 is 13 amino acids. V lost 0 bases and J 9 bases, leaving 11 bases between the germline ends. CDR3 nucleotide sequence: TGTGCCAGCAGTGAAGCGCGCCAGGGCAGCTACACCTTC. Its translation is CASSEARQGSYTF.

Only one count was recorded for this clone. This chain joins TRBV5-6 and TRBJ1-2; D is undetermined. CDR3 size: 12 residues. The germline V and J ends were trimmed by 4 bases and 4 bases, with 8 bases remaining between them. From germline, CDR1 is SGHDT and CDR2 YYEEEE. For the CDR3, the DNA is TGTGCCAGCAGCCTTAGGGCCTATGGCTACACCTTC. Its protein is CASSLRAYGYTF.

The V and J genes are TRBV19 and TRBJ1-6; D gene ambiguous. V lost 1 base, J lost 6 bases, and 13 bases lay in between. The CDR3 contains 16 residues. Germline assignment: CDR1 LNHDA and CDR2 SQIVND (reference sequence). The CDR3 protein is CASSIAAGALNSPLHF. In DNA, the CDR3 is TGTGCCAGTAGTATAGCGGCAGGAGCGCTTAATTCACCCCTCCACTTT. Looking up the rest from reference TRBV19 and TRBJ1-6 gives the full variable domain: DGGITQSPKYLFRKEGQNVTLSCEQNLNHDAMYWYRQDPGQGLRLIYYSQIVNDFQKGDIAEGYSVSREKKESFPLTVTSAQKNPTAFYLCASSIAAGALNSPLHFGNGTRLTVT.

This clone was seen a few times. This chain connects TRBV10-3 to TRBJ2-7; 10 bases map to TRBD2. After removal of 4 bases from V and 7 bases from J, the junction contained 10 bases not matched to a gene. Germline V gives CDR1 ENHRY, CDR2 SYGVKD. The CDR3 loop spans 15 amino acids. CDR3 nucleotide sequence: TGTGCCATCAGTGGTAGCGGGGGGACGGTGGGTGAGCAGTACTTC. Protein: CAISGSGGTVGEQYF.

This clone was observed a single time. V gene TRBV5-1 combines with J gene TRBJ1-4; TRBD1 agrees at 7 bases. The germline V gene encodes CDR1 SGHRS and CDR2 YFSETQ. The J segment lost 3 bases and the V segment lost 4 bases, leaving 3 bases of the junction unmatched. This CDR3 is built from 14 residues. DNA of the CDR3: TGCGCCAGCAGCCGGGACAGACCTAATGAAAAACTGTTTTTT. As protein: CASSRDRPNEKLFF.

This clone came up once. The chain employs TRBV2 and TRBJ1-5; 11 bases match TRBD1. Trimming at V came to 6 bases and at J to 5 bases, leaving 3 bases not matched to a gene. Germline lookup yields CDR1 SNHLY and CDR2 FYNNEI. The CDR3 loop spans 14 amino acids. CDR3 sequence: CASRWDRGDQPQHF. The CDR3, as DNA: TGTGCCAGCAGATGGGACAGGGGGGATCAGCCCCAGCATTTT.

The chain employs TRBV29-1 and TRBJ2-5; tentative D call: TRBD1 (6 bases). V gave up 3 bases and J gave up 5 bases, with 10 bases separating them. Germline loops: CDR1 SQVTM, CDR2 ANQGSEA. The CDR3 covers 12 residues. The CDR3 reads CSVDEQGETQYF. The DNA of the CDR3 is TGCAGCGTTGATGAACAGGGCGAGACCCAGTACTTC.

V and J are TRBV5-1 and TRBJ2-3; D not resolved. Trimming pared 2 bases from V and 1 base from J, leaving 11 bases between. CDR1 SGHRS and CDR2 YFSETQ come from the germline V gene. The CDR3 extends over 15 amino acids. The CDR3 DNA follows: TGCGCCAGCAGCTTAGGATGGGGTCGCACAGATACGCAGTATTTT. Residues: CASSLGWGRTDTQYF.

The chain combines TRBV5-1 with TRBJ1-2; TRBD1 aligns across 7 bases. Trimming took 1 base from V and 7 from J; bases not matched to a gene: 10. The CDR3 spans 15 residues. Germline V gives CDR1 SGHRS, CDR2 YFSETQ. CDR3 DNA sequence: TGCGCCAGCAGCTTGTCTTCAGGGGGTGCGTCTGGCTACACCTTC. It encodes CASSLSSGGASGYTF. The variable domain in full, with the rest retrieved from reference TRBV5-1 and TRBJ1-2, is KAGVTQTPRYLIKTRGQQVTLSCSPISGHRSVSWYQQTPGQGLQFLFEYFSETQRNKGNFPGRFSGRQFSNSRSEMNVSTLELGDSALYLCASSLSSGGASGYTFGSGTRLTVV.

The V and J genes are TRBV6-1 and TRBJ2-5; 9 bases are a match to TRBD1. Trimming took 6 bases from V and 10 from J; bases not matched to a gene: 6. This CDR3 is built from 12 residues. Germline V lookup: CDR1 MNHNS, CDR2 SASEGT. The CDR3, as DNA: TGTGCCAGCAGGGGCACAGGGGGCGACCAGTACTTC. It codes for CASRGTGGDQYF.

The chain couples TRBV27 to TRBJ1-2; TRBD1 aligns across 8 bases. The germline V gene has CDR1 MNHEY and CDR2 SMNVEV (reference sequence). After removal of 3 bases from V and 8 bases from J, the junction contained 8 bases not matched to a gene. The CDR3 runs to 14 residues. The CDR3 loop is CASSFVQGARGYTF. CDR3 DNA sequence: TGTGCCAGCAGTTTCGTGCAGGGGGCACGGGGCTACACCTTC.

CDR3 nucleotide sequence: TGTGCCAGCTCACCCGTCTCCGGGACAGGGTACGAGCAGTACTTC. Translating it yields CASSPVSGTGYEQYF. The chain couples TRBV18 to TRBJ2-7, with TRBD1 matching 9 bases. With 3 bases clipped from V and 4 bases from J, the junction kept 7 bases outside the gene matches. This CDR3 is built from 15 residues. Germline CDR1 reads KGHSH; CDR2 reads LQKENI.

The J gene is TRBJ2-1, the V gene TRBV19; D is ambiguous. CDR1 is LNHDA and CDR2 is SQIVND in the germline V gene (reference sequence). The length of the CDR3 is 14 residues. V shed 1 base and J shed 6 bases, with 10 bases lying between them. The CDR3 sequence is CASSIVAPLNEQFF. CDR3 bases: TGTGCCAGTAGTATAGTCGCGCCTCTCAATGAGCAGTTCTTC. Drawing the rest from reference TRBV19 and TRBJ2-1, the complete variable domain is DGGITQSPKYLFRKEGQNVTLSCEQNLNHDAMYWYRQDPGQGLRLIYYSQIVNDFQKGDIAEGYSVSREKKESFPLTVTSAQKNPTAFYLCASSIVAPLNEQFFGPGTRLTVL.

In DNA, the CDR3 is TGTGCCAGCCTACTAGATAAAGGGGCAGCTTTCTTT. Encoded protein: CASLLDKGAAFF. V gene TRBV2 combines with J gene TRBJ1-1; D may be TRBD1 (5 bases). V gave up 8 bases and J gave up 10 bases, with 17 bases separating them. The CDR3 extends over 12 amino acids. Germline values: CDR1 SNHLY, CDR2 FYNNEI.

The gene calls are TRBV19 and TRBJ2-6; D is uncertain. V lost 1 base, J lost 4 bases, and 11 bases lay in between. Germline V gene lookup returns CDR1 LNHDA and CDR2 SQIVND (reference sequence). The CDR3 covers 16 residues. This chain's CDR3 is CASSIGAQPGANVLTF. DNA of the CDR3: TGTGCCAGTAGTATAGGGGCCCAGCCCGGGGCCAACGTCCTGACTTTC.

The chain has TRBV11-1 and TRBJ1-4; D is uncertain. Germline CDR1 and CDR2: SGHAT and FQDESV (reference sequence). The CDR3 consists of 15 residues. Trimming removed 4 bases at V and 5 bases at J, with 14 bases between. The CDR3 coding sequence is TGTGCCAGCAGCTCCGAGAACGGATTAAATGAAAAACTGTTTTTT. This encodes CASSSENGLNEKLFF.